The 15 T cell receptor beta chains presented below share a single source sample, sequenced in a study of cytomegalovirus exposure and HLA in healthy donors. PCR used 60 Vbeta primers and 13 Jbeta primers. TCRdb's copy holds only in-frame clones and misses some; the assay was immunoSEQ multiplex PCR. The sample carries 150,000 to 200,000 clones, 79% recorded once. The sequenced sample consisted of PBMCs. The receptors shown here come from a woman in her forties or fifties in good health and CMV-seronegative.

This rearrangement joins TRBV5-6 to TRBJ2-5, with TRBD1 matching over 9 bases. CDR1 is SGHDT, CDR2 YYEEEE, per germline. CDR3 size: 16 residues. V gave up 0 bases and J gave up 2 bases; unmatched junction bases: 5. The CDR3 DNA follows: TGTGCCAGCAGCTTGGAGCCGGACAGGGGTCAAGAGACCCAGTACTTC. Translation: CASSLEPDRGQETQYF.

The chain has TRBV7-9 and TRBJ2-5, with a tentative D call TRBD1 (6 bases). Germline V gene lookup returns CDR1 SEHNR and CDR2 FQNEAQ (reference sequence). V was trimmed by 3 bases and J by 1 base, leaving 12 bases between them. This CDR3 contains 15 residues. CDR3 region: CASSFGTKPQETQYF. The CDR3, as DNA: TGTGCCAGCAGCTTTGGGACAAAGCCCCAAGAGACCCAGTACTTC.

The rearrangement uses TRBV9 and TRBJ2-3; 8 nucleotides line up with TRBD2. Unmatched junction bases numbered 8, after V lost 0 bases and J lost 2 bases. The CDR3 loop spans 17 amino acids. Germline CDR1 reads SGDLS; CDR2 reads YYNGEE. The CDR3 loop reads CASSVDRSGRLTDTQYF. CDR3 DNA sequence: TGTGCCAGCAGCGTAGATCGGAGCGGGAGACTCACAGATACGCAGTATTTT.

This chain links TRBV4-2 with TRBJ2-7; 12 bases fit TRBD2. The CDR3 length is 16 residues. The germline CDR1 and CDR2 sequences are LGHNA and YNFKEQ. V shed 3 bases and J 4 bases; nucleotides not matched to a gene: 7. The CDR3 DNA reads as TGTGCCAGCAGCCAGCCCCGACTAGCGGGGGTTTACGAGCAGTACTTC. It specifies CASSQPRLAGVYEQYF.

The chain links TRBV19 to TRBJ1-4; 10 nucleotides agree with TRBD1. V was pared by 3 bases and J by 8 bases, with 6 bases of the junction left unmatched. Per the germline V gene, CDR1 is LNHDA and CDR2 is SQIVND (reference sequence). This CDR3 is built from 15 residues. CDR3 DNA: TGTGCCAGTAGTATTGGGACAGGGGCCCACGAAAAACTGTTTTTT. Translated: CASSIGTGAHEKLFF.

This clone was detected only a few times. This chain joins TRBV27 and TRBJ1-1; TRBD1 agrees at 8 bases. Germline V gene sequence: CDR1 MNHEY, CDR2 SMNVEV (reference sequence). The CDR3 is 13 residues long. The V segment lost 5 bases and the J segment 10 bases; nucleotides outside the gene matches: 9. CDR3 protein: CASSVRQGLGAFF. The DNA of the CDR3 is TGTGCCAGCAGTGTAAGACAGGGGTTGGGAGCTTTCTTT.

V usage is TRBV6-5 and J usage is TRBJ1-3; D possibly corresponds to TRBD1 (6 bases). The V gene's germline CDR1 is MNHEY and CDR2 SVGAGI. The CDR3 contains 11 residues. The germline V and J ends were trimmed by 6 bases and 9 bases, with 9 bases remaining between them. CDR3 protein: CASRGAGTIYF. The CDR3 nucleotides are TGTGCCAGCAGGGGGGCGGGCACCATATATTTT.

The V gene is TRBV11-2, the J gene TRBJ1-3; a possible D gene is TRBD1 (5 bases). Germline V CDR1 and CDR2: SGHAT, FQNNGV. V dropped 5 bases and J dropped 0 bases, with 11 bases sitting between them. This CDR3 contains 15 residues. CDR3 in DNA: TGTGCCAGCAGCCCGAGACAGATCTCTGGAAACACCATATATTTT. This encodes CASSPRQISGNTIYF.

The gene calls are TRBV6-6 and TRBJ2-1; D perhaps matches TRBD2 (5 bases). The CDR3 length is 15 residues. Germline V CDR1 and CDR2: MNHNY, SVGAGI (reference sequence). V was cut by 6 bases and J by 4 bases, with 16 bases left in between. DNA of the CDR3: TGTGCCAGCAGCCGCCTTGAGAGAGGGTACAATGAGCAGTTCTTC. Encoded protein: CASSRLERGYNEQFF.

The rearrangement joins TRBV7-8 to TRBJ2-2, with a possible D match to TRBD2 (5 bases). This CDR3 is 15 amino acids long. The germline V and J ends were trimmed by 1 base and 6 bases, with 12 bases remaining between them. In germline, CDR1 is SGHVS, CDR2 FQNEAQ. In DNA form, the CDR3 reads TGTGCCAGCAGCTTAGAGGGAGTGGTCCCCGGGGAGCTGTTTTTT. Its translation: CASSLEGVVPGELFF.

The chain recombines TRBV7-2 with TRBJ2-5; the D is unclear. Between the trimmed V and J ends, which lost 3 bases and 3 bases, there was a span of 11 bases. Germline V gene lookup returns CDR1 SGHTA and CDR2 FQGNSA. This CDR3 has 14 residues. The CDR3 is CASSFMPSEETQYF. DNA for the CDR3: TGTGCCAGCAGCTTTATGCCTAGTGAAGAGACCCAGTACTTC. The variable domain in full, completed from reference TRBV7-2 and TRBJ2-5, reads GAGVSQSPSNKVTEKGKDVELRCDPISGHTALYWYRQSLGQGLEFLIYFQGNSAPDKSGLPSDRFSAERTGGSVSTLTIQRTQQEDSAVYLCASSFMPSEETQYFGPGTRLLVL.

The rearrangement uses TRBV9 and TRBJ1-2; D perhaps matches TRBD1 (6 bases). Trimming shortened V by 0 bases and J by 4 bases, and 19 bases separated the two germline ends. The CDR3 runs to 17 residues. The V gene's germline CDR1 is SGDLS and CDR2 YYNGEE. This CDR3 is CASSVATSPGAGYGYTF. In DNA form, the CDR3 reads TGTGCCAGCAGCGTAGCCACCTCCCCAGGGGCGGGCTATGGCTACACCTTC.

This clone was recorded a few times. CDR3 DNA: TGTGCCAGCAGTGAAGTTCGGGGCACCGGGGAGCTGTTTTTT. This codes for CASSEVRGTGELFF. V gene TRBV6-1 combines with J gene TRBJ2-2; possible D gene TRBD2, 5 bases. The CDR3 has 14 amino acids. Trimming stripped 1 base from V and 4 bases from J, with 7 bases between. Germline V lookup: CDR1 MNHNS, CDR2 SASEGT.

The V gene is TRBV19, the J gene TRBJ2-4; 9 nucleotides align to TRBD1. CDR1 and CDR2 from the germline V gene are LNHDA and SQIVND (reference sequence). The CDR3 totals 19 residues. V shed 4 bases, J shed 1 base, and the junction held 14 bases outside the gene matches. CDR3 nucleotide sequence: TGTGCCAGTAGTACACAATCCCGGGACAGGGTCGTGGCCAAAAACATTCAGTACTTC. It specifies CASSTQSRDRVVAKNIQYF.

This clone was detected a few times. The chain recombines TRBV19 with TRBJ1-1; 8 nucleotides agree with TRBD1. V trimming: 6 bases; J trimming: 5 bases; junction bases outside the gene matches: 5. Germline-derived CDR1 and CDR2 are LNHDA and SQIVND (reference sequence). The CDR3 is made up of 13 amino acids. CDR3 sequence: CASRYTGGTEAFF. The CDR3, as DNA: TGTGCCAGTAGGTATACAGGGGGTACTGAAGCTTTCTTT.